These 14 T cell receptor beta chains share one sample of origin, sequenced in a study of lymphopenia after photon versus proton radiotherapy. Only in-frame clones appear in the TCRdb table, and some are missing; sequencing was by immunoSEQ multiplex PCR. The table lists around 70,000 clones, roughly 90% of them singletons, with around 2.2% in the top ten. The source material was peripheral blood, sampled from a patient treated with photon-based radiotherapy. The receptors were gathered from a woman aged 40 to 50 with cholangiocarcinoma.

The chain employs TRBV27 and TRBJ2-7; 10 nucleotides line up with TRBD2. CDR1 is MNHEY, CDR2 SMNVEV, per germline (reference sequence). Trimming removed 5 bases from V and 2 bases from J; junction bases left unmatched: 12. CDR3 length equals 17 residues. In DNA, the CDR3 is TGTGCCAGCAGTCCCCCCCCACTAGCGGGGACCACCTACGAGCAGTACTTC. Residues: CASSPPPLAGTTYEQYF.

The genes are TRBV5-4 and TRBJ1-2; 7 bases line up with TRBD1. Germline assignment: CDR1 SGHNT and CDR2 YYREEE (reference sequence). The trim removed 3 bases at V and 4 bases at J, leaving 9 bases unmatched. This CDR3 has 15 residues. The chain's CDR3 is CASSYSSTGLYGYTF. The DNA for the CDR3 is TGTGCCAGCAGCTATAGTTCGACAGGGCTCTATGGCTACACCTTC.

The chain uses TRBV27 and TRBJ2-7, with D possibly matching TRBD2 (5 bases). Trimming stripped 2 bases from V and 7 bases from J, with 9 bases between. CDR3 length equals 12 residues. CDR1 and CDR2 from the germline V gene are MNHEY and SMNVEV (reference sequence). The CDR3 region has the DNA TGTGCCAGCAGTTTAGGAGGTGGGGAGCAGTACTTC. Its translation is CASSLGGGEQYF.

The chain carries TRBV28 and TRBJ2-7; 14 nucleotides match TRBD2. V lost 8 bases, J lost 6 bases, and 6 bases stayed unmatched. The CDR3 covers 14 residues. Germline V gene lookup returns CDR1 MDHEN and CDR2 SYDVKM. This CDR3 is CASVPGLAGGEQYF. DNA for the CDR3: TGTGCCAGCGTCCCCGGACTAGCGGGAGGCGAGCAGTACTTC.

The rearrangement joins TRBV6-6 to TRBJ2-7; D gene uncertain. The CDR3 consists of 12 residues. Germline V gene sequence: CDR1 MNHNY, CDR2 SVGAGI (reference sequence). Trimming shortened V by 5 bases and J by 4 bases, and 9 bases separated the two germline ends. The CDR3 sequence is CASSTGSYEQYF. The CDR3, as DNA: TGTGCCAGCAGTACCGGGTCTTACGAGCAGTACTTC.

V usage is TRBV28 and J usage is TRBJ2-2; 7 nucleotides match TRBD1. V lost 3 bases and J lost 4; bases outside the gene matches: 8. From germline, CDR1 is MDHEN and CDR2 SYDVKM. The CDR3 totals 16 residues. CDR3 region: CASSFTGQRLTGELFF. CDR3 sequence (DNA): TGTGCCAGCAGTTTTACGGGACAGAGACTCACCGGGGAGCTGTTTTTT.

The chain joins TRBV4-2 to TRBJ2-1, with 12 positions matching TRBD2. Unmatched junction bases numbered 5, after V lost 0 bases and J lost 8 bases. The CDR3 extends over 16 amino acids. The germline CDR1 and CDR2 sequences are LGHNA and YNFKEQ. The CDR3: CASSQDSLAGGYEQFF. In DNA, the CDR3 is TGTGCCAGCAGCCAAGATTCGCTAGCGGGAGGGTATGAGCAGTTCTTC.

This rearrangement joins TRBV6-5 to TRBJ2-3, with D possibly TRBD2 on 5 matching bases. There are 12 residues in the CDR3. The V gene lost 8 bases and the J gene lost 2 bases, with 8 bases spanning the gap. Germline lookup yields CDR1 MNHEY and CDR2 SVGAGI. This CDR3 is CASQDSTDTQYF. The CDR3, as DNA: TGTGCCAGCCAGGACTCCACAGATACGCAGTATTTT.

The chain carries TRBV11-2 and TRBJ2-3, with no clear D. CDR3 length: 12 residues. Trimming pared 10 bases from V and 0 bases from J, leaving 8 bases between. Germline V lookup: CDR1 SGHAT, CDR2 FQNNGV. The CDR3 nucleotides are TGTGCCAACGAGAGAAGCACAGATACGCAGTATTTT. As protein: CANERSTDTQYF.

The V gene is TRBV18, the J gene TRBJ1-2, with D hard to call. V was trimmed by 0 bases and J by 8 bases, leaving 7 bases between them. In germline, CDR1 is KGHSH, CDR2 LQKENI. The CDR3 has 12 residues. CDR3 sequence (DNA): TGTGCCAGCTCACCACCGGAAGGGGGCTACACCTTC. Translating it yields CASSPPEGGYTF.

The chain combines TRBV19 with TRBJ1-1; D remains ambiguous. CDR3 length equals 14 residues. The V gene lost 0 bases and the J gene lost 5 bases, with 10 bases spanning the gap. CDR1 is LNHDA, CDR2 SQIVND, per germline (reference sequence). CDR3 sequence: CASSIEWDLTEAFF. The CDR3 region has the DNA TGTGCCAGTAGTATAGAGTGGGATTTGACTGAAGCTTTCTTT. Variable domain in full (rest from reference TRBV19 and TRBJ1-1): DGGITQSPKYLFRKEGQNVTLSCEQNLNHDAMYWYRQDPGQGLRLIYYSQIVNDFQKGDIAEGYSVSREKKESFPLTVTSAQKNPTAFYLCASSIEWDLTEAFFGQGTRLTVV.

The J gene is TRBJ2-1, the V gene TRBV30, with D maybe TRBD2 (6 bases). V gave up 8 bases and J gave up 2 bases, with 10 bases separating them. Germline CDR1 is GTSNPN and CDR2 is SVGIG (reference sequence). CDR3 length: 12 residues. This CDR3 is CAGGNPYNEQFF. The CDR3 nucleotides read TGTGCCGGGGGGAACCCCTACAATGAGCAGTTCTTC.

Only one count was recorded for this clone. The chain uses TRBV10-3 and TRBJ1-5; tentatively, D is TRBD1 (5 bases). The CDR3 length is 13 residues. The germline V and J ends were trimmed by 6 bases and 5 bases, with 11 bases remaining between them. Germline lookup yields CDR1 ENHRY and CDR2 SYGVKD. The CDR3 reads CAIRGGSDQPQHF. In nucleotides, the CDR3 is TGTGCCATCAGGGGGGGTTCGGATCAGCCCCAGCATTTT.

The chain links TRBV19 to TRBJ2-2; D not certain. Between the trimmed V and J ends, which lost 7 bases and 3 bases, there was a span of 12 bases. Germline loops: CDR1 LNHDA, CDR2 SQIVND (reference sequence). This CDR3 has 14 residues. The CDR3 loop is CASTHPDHTGELFF. For the CDR3, the DNA is TGTGCCAGTACTCATCCCGACCACACCGGGGAGCTGTTTTTT.